Below are 4 T cell receptor beta chains sequenced from a single sample in a study of beta chain features in type 1 diabetes. Study-wide results and limits: In all four CD4+ subsets, TCRB CDR3 length was significantly, moderately reduced in type 1 diabetes.

These receptors have no identified antigens. Sequencing targeted expressed TCRB transcripts, as all isolated RNA had been reverse transcribed. Clones were sequenced by immunoSEQ multiplex PCR, and TCRdb holds only the in-frame ones, with some missing. In the table there are fewer than 350,000 clones, over 14% of which are singletons. The material sequenced was naive CD4+ T cells from blood. Source of these receptors: a young man with type 1 diabetes.

This clone was counted between two and nine times. The chain has TRBV4-1 and TRBJ1-3, with D tentatively TRBD1 (6 bases). The V gene lost 4 bases and the J gene lost 7 bases, with 11 bases spanning the gap. Germline V lookup: CDR1 MGHRA, CDR2 YSYEKL. The CDR3 is 13 residues long. The DNA of the CDR3 is TGCGCCAGCAGCCCCAGGGGTTGGAACACCATATATTTT. This codes for CASSPRGWNTIYF.

The rearrangement links TRBV29-1 to TRBJ2-5; the match to TRBD2 covers 13 bases. In germline, CDR1 is SQVTM, CDR2 ANQGSEA. V shed 4 bases, J shed 5 bases, and the junction held 10 bases outside the gene matches. The CDR3 runs to 16 residues. The DNA for the CDR3 is TGCAGCGTTGTAAGGGGGACTAGCGGGGTGGGGGAGACCCAGTACTTC. It translates to CSVVRGTSGVGETQYF.

Concerning this clone itself: One end of the junction is discordant with germline, which a read error may explain. The chain joins TRBV28 to TRBJ2-7; a weak D match, TRBD1 (6 bases). CDR3 length equals 14 residues. From germline, CDR1 is MDHEN and CDR2 SYDVKM. This chain's CDR3 is CTSHHGGRGYEQYF. CDR3 DNA: TGTACCAGCCATCATGGGGGCCGCGGCTACGAGCAGTACTTC.

This sequence joins TRBV11-2 and TRBJ2-1; D might be TRBD1 (6 bases). The germline CDR1 and CDR2 sequences are SGHAT and FQNNGV. V was pared by 4 bases and J by 2 bases, with 9 bases between. This CDR3 contains 14 residues. CDR3: CASSSNRAYNEQFF. CDR3 DNA sequence: TGTGCCAGCAGCTCCAACAGGGCCTACAATGAGCAGTTCTTC.